The 8 T cell receptor beta chains below come from one sample, sequenced in a study of cytomegalovirus exposure and HLA in healthy donors. The PCR ran on 60 Vbeta and 13 Jbeta primers. Here immunoSEQ multiplex PCR was the method, and the copy in TCRdb shows in-frame clones only, minus some. The repertoire holds a few hundred thousand clones, with over 85% as singletons. The specimen was PBMCs. Source of these receptors: a woman aged 18-30 years in good health and CMV-seronegative.

The gene calls are TRBV9 and TRBJ1-1; D not resolved. Per the germline V gene, CDR1 is SGDLS and CDR2 is YYNGEE. Trimming cost V 1 base and J 0 bases, with 4 bases left between them. The CDR3 has 13 amino acids. The CDR3 bases are TGTGCCAGCAGCGTATCAATGAACACTGAAGCTTTCTTT. Translating it yields CASSVSMNTEAFF.

In this sample, this clone turned up once. The CDR3 coding sequence is TGTGCCTGGAGTCATGGAGCATCAACTAATGAAAAACTGTTTTTT. Its protein product is CAWSHGASTNEKLFF. The chain carries TRBV30 and TRBJ1-4; D remains ambiguous. The length of the CDR3 is 15 residues. The V and J ends lost 2 bases and 0 bases respectively, with 10 bases between them. Germline CDR1 GTSNPN, CDR2 SVGIG (reference sequence).

This clone came up once. The chain recombines TRBV7-3 with TRBJ2-3, with D possibly matching TRBD1 (5 bases). This CDR3 has 14 amino acids. Germline CDR1 is SGHTA and CDR2 is FQGTGA. Trimming removed 2 bases at V and 4 bases at J, with 10 bases between. The CDR3 sequence is CASSLQLGADTQYF. Written as DNA, the CDR3 is TGTGCCAGCAGCTTACAATTAGGGGCAGATACGCAGTATTTT.

The J gene is TRBJ2-1, the V gene TRBV30; 7 bases line up with TRBD1. This CDR3 contains 13 residues. V dropped 4 bases and J dropped 4; count of bases not matched to a gene: 4. Germline assignment: CDR1 GTSNPN and CDR2 SVGIG (reference sequence). This CDR3 reads CAWTGGFYNEQFF. The CDR3 DNA follows: TGTGCCTGGACAGGGGGTTTTTACAATGAGCAGTTCTTC. Full variable domain (remainder filled in from reference TRBV30 and TRBJ2-1): SQTIHQWPATLVQPVGSPLSLECTVEGTSNPNLYWYRQAAGRGLQLLFYSVGIGQISSEVPQNLSASRPQDRQFILSSKKLLLSDSGFYLCAWTGGFYNEQFFGPGTRLTVL.

This clone was detected only a few times. The V call is TRBV2, the J call TRBJ2-5; D possibly corresponds to TRBD1 (6 bases). Trimming shortened V by 3 bases and J by 1 base, and 12 bases separated the two germline ends. This CDR3 is built from 15 residues. Germline CDR1 reads SNHLY; CDR2 reads FYNNEI. The CDR3 here is CASSDFGQFQETQYF. The CDR3 nucleotides read TGTGCCAGCAGTGATTTTGGACAGTTCCAAGAGACCCAGTACTTC.

V usage is TRBV5-4 and J usage is TRBJ2-5; 9 nucleotides match TRBD1. From germline, CDR1 is SGHNT and CDR2 YYREEE (reference sequence). This CDR3 contains 15 residues. Losses at the gene ends were 4 bases for V and 5 bases for J; bases not matched to a gene: 9. The CDR3 DNA reads TGTGCCAGCAGCCAGGGACAGGGCGGAGTGGAGACCCAGTACTTC. This encodes CASSQGQGGVETQYF.

This chain uses TRBV13 with TRBJ2-2, with D unclear. The CDR3 is 13 amino acids. V gave up 2 bases and J gave up 6 bases, with 7 bases separating them. Germline V CDR1 and CDR2: PRHDT, FYEKMQ (reference sequence). The CDR3 protein is CASSLHSPGELFF. The CDR3 DNA follows: TGTGCCAGCAGCTTACACTCTCCCGGGGAGCTGTTTTTT.

This chain joins TRBV19 and TRBJ2-7; 7 bases agree with TRBD2. The CDR3 is made up of 13 amino acids. V was pared by 10 bases and J by 2 bases, with 8 bases of the junction left unmatched. The germline gives CDR1 LNHDA, CDR2 SQIVND (reference sequence). The CDR3 loop reads CATRSRGAYEQYF. The DNA of the CDR3 is TGTGCCACCCGCTCCCGGGGGGCCTACGAGCAGTACTTC.